This TCR beta chain was observed in a study of shared clonotypes between healthy human individuals. V was clipped by 5 bases and J by 1 base; unmatched bases: 2. There are 14 residues in the CDR3. Germline CDR1 LNHDA, CDR2 SQIVND (reference sequence). This clone was counted a single time. What it binds is unknown. This CDR3 is also generated by other DNA sequences in the sample. Study-wide findings and caveats: Only blood underwent sampling, and tissue repertoires likely differ. Naive CD4 clonotype sharing across a handful of donors was approximately 5%. Researchers found naive subsets generally carried larger estimated richness than memory subsets.

Clones were sequenced by immunoSEQ multiplex PCR, and TCRdb holds only the in-frame ones, with some missing. This sample has 2 million to 2.5 million clones, with over 85% found just once. Sequencing was done on a sample of naive CD4+ T cells sorted from blood. The subset was: CD45RA+ positively selected. The chain has TRBV19 and TRBJ1-5; 7 nucleotides match TRBD1. The receptor's source is a man between 18 and 35 years old in good health. The CDR3 is CASSVQGSNQPQHF. CDR3 DNA: TGTGCCAGTAGTGTACAGGGGAGCAATCAGCCCCAGCATTTT. Full variable domain (rest looked up from reference TRBV19 and TRBJ1-5): DGGITQSPKYLFRKEGQNVTLSCEQNLNHDAMYWYRQDPGQGLRLIYYSQIVNDFQKGDIAEGYSVSREKKESFPLTVTSAQKNPTAFYLCASSVQGSNQPQHFGDGTRLSIL.